These 5 T cell receptor beta chains originate from one sample sequenced in a study of T-cell memory formation after mild COVID-19. Using its own MiXCR run on the 5' RACE reads, TCRdb lists one record per CDR3 protein. The data show 70,000 to 100,000 distinct CDR3 sequences, with 13% seen just once and about 26% held by the top ten. The specimen was PBMCs or a T cell subset sorted from them (not recorded which). Source of these receptors: an adult woman who had mild COVID-19 (a few samples of this study predate the infection). Cell type and time point are not known.

This clonotype is categorized as medium-sized. The genes are TRBV19 and TRBJ2-7; D not resolved. Germline CDR1 reads LNHDA; CDR2 reads SQIVND (reference sequence). The CDR3 sequence is 16 residues long. V lost 7 bases to trimming and J lost 0 bases, with 19 bases between them. CDR3 coding DNA: TGTGCCAGTAAGGACGTATCAGTGACGAGCTCCTACGAGCAGTACTTC. Encoded protein: CASKDVSVTSSYEQYF.

This clonotype appeared once. The chain carries TRBV2 and TRBJ2-5; D tentatively reads TRBD1 or TRBD2 (5 bases each). Germline V gene lookup returns CDR1 SNHLY and CDR2 FYNNEI. The germline V and J ends were trimmed by 4 bases and 4 bases, with 13 bases remaining between them. This CDR3 region has 14 residues. The CDR3 here is CASSVGAYPETQYF. CDR3 nucleotides: TGTGCCAGCAGTGTCGGGGCCTATCCAGAGACCCAGTACTTC. Using reference TRBV2 and TRBJ2-5 for the parts outside the CDR3, the full variable domain is EPEVTQTPSHQVTQMGQEVILRCVPISNHLYFYWYRQILGQKVEFLVSFYNNEISEKSEIFDDQFSVERPDGSNFTLKIRSTKLEDSAMYFCASSVGAYPETQYFGPGTRLLVL.

In this sample, this clonotype turned up a few times. The V and J genes are TRBV6-5 and TRBJ2-5; a weak D match, TRBD2 (5 bases). This CDR3 contains 14 residues. Germline loops: CDR1 MNHEY, CDR2 SVGAGI. V lost 7 bases to trimming and J lost 1 base, with 13 bases between them. Here the CDR3 DNA reads TGTGCCAGCAATCCCTCCCGGGGCCAAGAGACCCAGTACTTC. Amino acid sequence: CASNPSRGQETQYF.

This clonotype was recorded at least ten times. The chain links TRBV7-6 to TRBJ2-7, with D unresolved. The CDR3 spans 12 residues. Trimming removed 2 bases at V and 3 bases at J, with 5 bases between. Germline CDR1 and CDR2: SGHVS and FNYEAQ. The CDR3 here is CASSLTGYEQYF. The DNA of the CDR3 is TGTGCCAGCAGCTTAACGGGCTACGAGCAGTACTTC. The complete variable domain, with remaining parts taken from reference TRBV7-6 and TRBJ2-7, reads GAGVSQSPRYKVTKRGQDVALRCDPISGHVSLYWYRQALGQGPEFLTYFNYEAQQDKSGLPNDRFSAERPEGSISTLTIQRTEQRDSAMYRCASSLTGYEQYFGPGTRLTVT.

In regard to this clonotype: An end of the junction differs from the germline gene, which may be a read error. The chain combines TRBV7-2 with TRBJ2-5, with 7 nucleotides matching TRBD2. This CDR3 is 16 amino acids long. Germline V gene data show CDR1 as SGHTA and CDR2 as FQGNSA. Here the CDR3 reads CASSVTGQRGGETQYF. CDR3 coding DNA: TGTGCCAGCAGCGTCACGGGCCAGCGGGGTGGTGAGACACAGTACTTC.